This TCR beta chain emerged from a study of blood T cell repertoires in COVID-19. The CDR3 loop spans 13 amino acids. Germline V gene data show CDR1 as SQVTM and CDR2 as ANQGSEA. Trimming took 3 bases from V and 4 from J; bases not matched to a gene: 2. The repertoire was sequenced with immunoSEQ multiplex PCR; TCRdb's copy has only in-frame clones and lacks some. Of roughly 80,000 clones listed, around four fifths were seen once; the top ten hold about 10%. This TCR came from a human donor in a cohort sampled during active COVID-19. Sequenced material: peripheral blood. The J gene is TRBJ1-1, the V gene TRBV29-1; 10 nucleotides line up with TRBD1. CDR3 amino acids: CSVDRDRGTEAFF. The CDR3 DNA reads as TGCAGCGTTGACCGGGACAGGGGCACTGAAGCTTTCTTT.